The 30 T cell receptor beta chains below come from one sample, sequenced in a study of blood T cell repertoires in COVID-19 (dated by TCRdb to about 2020). The receptor library was made with the immunoSEQ multiplex PCR assay. The table comes from immuneACCESS by way of TCRdb, which keeps in-frame sequences with V and J called. Part of the clones is missing from these tables; in studies checked, under half for an unresolved V gene and the rest for unknown reasons. In all, the sample holds about 140,000 clones, and 81% of those were seen once. Approximately 8% of the sample goes to the ten largest clones. The sequenced sample consisted of peripheral blood. These receptors were collected from a human donor in a cohort sampled during active COVID-19.

The chain uses TRBV6-6 and TRBJ2-7; D remains unclear. Deletions cut 5 bases from V and 3 bases from J, with 14 bases between. The germline V gene has CDR1 MNHNY and CDR2 SVGAGI (reference sequence). The CDR3 runs 14 residues. The CDR3 DNA is TGTGCCAGCAGTGCCCCAGGTGAAGGCTACGAGCAGTACTTC. Its translation: CASSAPGEGYEQYF.

The chain uses TRBV27 and TRBJ1-6, with TRBD1 matching 9 bases. V lost 1 base and J lost 5; bases outside the gene matches: 6. Germline V gene sequence: CDR1 MNHEY, CDR2 SMNVEV (reference sequence). This CDR3 region has 17 residues. Here the CDR3 DNA reads TGTGCCAGCAGTTTATTTCGGACAGGGGCCAATAATTCACCCCTCCACTTT. It specifies CASSLFRTGANNSPLHF.

A single count supports this clone. V and J are TRBV7-9 and TRBJ2-1; 10 positions agree with TRBD1. V shed 2 bases and J 6 bases; nucleotides not matched to a gene: 7. Germline V gene data show CDR1 as SEHNR and CDR2 as FQNEAQ (reference sequence). The CDR3 is 16 residues long. CDR3 sequence reads: CASSLPYGTGANEQFF. In nucleotides, the CDR3 is TGTGCCAGCAGCTTACCCTACGGGACAGGGGCCAATGAGCAGTTCTTC.

V gene TRBV28 combines with J gene TRBJ1-2; perhaps TRBD1 as D (6 bases). The V end was cut by 5 bases, the J end by 4 bases, with 11 bases between. The CDR3 covers 13 residues. CDR1 is MDHEN and CDR2 is SYDVKM in the germline V gene. CDR3: CASSPGGPYGYTF. CDR3 bases: TGTGCCAGCAGTCCGGGGGGGCCCTATGGCTACACCTTC.

This clone was seen just once. The rearrangement uses TRBV6-6 and TRBJ1-1, with TRBD1 as a possible D gene (6 bases). This CDR3 contains 13 residues. Per germline, CDR1 MNHNY and CDR2 SVGAGI (reference sequence). The V end lost 6 bases, the J end lost 4 bases, and 12 bases lay between the germline ends. As DNA, the CDR3 is TGTGCCAGCAGCAGGACAGACGTCACTGAAGCTTTCTTT. It is translated as CASSRTDVTEAFF.

A few counts support this clone. The gene calls are TRBV4-1 and TRBJ2-2; no reliable D call. Trimming cost V 4 bases and J 7 bases, with 7 bases left between them. This CDR3 has 12 residues. Per germline, CDR1 MGHRA and CDR2 YSYEKL. Written as DNA, the CDR3 is TGCGCCAGCAGCCGTGACATCGGGGAGCTGTTTTTT. It is translated as CASSRDIGELFF.

This clone was counted once. The junction departs from the called germline gene at one end, perhaps through a read error. The chain has TRBV4-1 and TRBJ2-7, with D maybe TRBD2 (6 bases). The CDR3 has 16 residues. Germline V gene sequence: CDR1 MGHRA, CDR2 YSYEKL. The CDR3 DNA is TGCGCCAGCAACCAAGAAGTTGGAGGAGGGTCCTACGAGCAGTACTTC. Amino acids: CASNQEVGGGSYEQYF.

The chain has TRBV28 and TRBJ2-3, with 9 nucleotides matching TRBD1. Germline V lookup: CDR1 MDHEN, CDR2 SYDVKM. The V segment lost 6 bases and the J segment 4 bases; nucleotides outside the gene matches: 11. The CDR3 runs 16 residues. The CDR3 reads CASSHRGRLVADTQYF. CDR3 nucleotides: TGTGCCAGCAGCCACAGGGGGCGTCTGGTAGCAGATACGCAGTATTTT.

A few counts support this clone. The rearrangement uses TRBV28 and TRBJ2-5; 7 bases line up with TRBD1. This CDR3 has 14 amino acids. Germline loops: CDR1 MDHEN, CDR2 SYDVKM. Losses at the gene ends were 5 bases for V and 7 bases for J; bases not matched to a gene: 10. CDR3: CASSLPGTVGTQYF. DNA for the CDR3: TGTGCCAGCAGTCTCCCCGGGACAGTGGGGACCCAGTACTTC.

The chain employs TRBV3-1 (or the pseudogene TRBV3-2) and TRBJ1-2, with 9 bases lining up with TRBD1. Trimming at V came to 4 bases and at J to 4 bases, leaving 10 bases not matched to a gene. CDR3 size: 16 residues. Germline V gene sequence: CDR1 LGHDT, CDR2 YNNKEL (reference sequence). This CDR3 reads CASSPRTGDGVYGYTF. The CDR3 nucleotides read TGTGCCAGCAGCCCACGGACAGGGGACGGGGTCTATGGCTACACCTTC.

This clone was seen only a few times. This sequence joins TRBV9 and TRBJ1-2; D gene uncertain. Trimming stripped 3 bases from V and 2 bases from J, with 2 bases between. The CDR3 is made up of 11 amino acids. The germline V gene encodes CDR1 SGDLS and CDR2 YYNGEE. The CDR3: CASSANYGYTF. DNA for the CDR3: TGTGCCAGCAGCGCAAACTATGGCTACACCTTC.

The chain recombines TRBV5-4 with TRBJ1-4; 8 positions match TRBD1. Germline-derived CDR1 and CDR2 are SGHNT and YYREEE (reference sequence). This CDR3 contains 17 residues. V lost 0 bases, J lost 3 bases, and 7 bases stayed unmatched. CDR3 amino acids: CASSLDLQGAANEKLFF. DNA for the CDR3: TGTGCCAGCAGCTTGGACCTTCAGGGGGCGGCTAATGAAAAACTGTTTTTT.

This clone turned up a few times. This chain joins TRBV7-2 and TRBJ2-7; no clear D. The germline CDR1 and CDR2 sequences are SGHTA and FQGNSA. Trimming took off 2 bases at V and 3 bases at J, with 8 bases between the two ends. The CDR3 sequence is 13 residues long. The CDR3 coding sequence is TGTGCCAGCAGCTTATTGCGGCACTACGAGCAGTACTTC. Protein sequence: CASSLLRHYEQYF.

This sequence joins TRBV5-1 and TRBJ1-5; D uncertain. This CDR3 has 14 amino acids. CDR1 is SGHRS and CDR2 is YFSETQ in the germline V gene. Trimming shortened V by 0 bases and J by 5 bases, and 9 bases separated the two germline ends. CDR3 in amino acids: CASSLDGSYQPQHF. In DNA, the CDR3 is TGCGCCAGCAGCTTGGATGGCAGTTATCAGCCCCAGCATTTT.

The chain recombines TRBV6-5 with TRBJ2-3; D perhaps matches TRBD1 (6 bases). Germline CDR1 MNHEY, CDR2 SVGAGI. The CDR3 spans 13 residues. The V and J ends lost 6 bases and 8 bases respectively, with 15 bases between them. The CDR3 here is CASRQTGLATQYF. The CDR3, as DNA: TGTGCCAGCAGGCAAACAGGGCTGGCTACGCAGTATTTT.

V gene TRBV4-1 combines with J gene TRBJ2-2; 8 bases agree with TRBD2. This CDR3 is 15 amino acids long. The junction had 8 bases not matched to a gene; V was cut back by 5 bases and J by 6 bases. Germline lookup yields CDR1 MGHRA and CDR2 YSYEKL. The CDR3 nucleotides are TGCGCCAGCAGCAACAACGGGGGGGGCCCCGGGGAGCTGTTTTTT. Amino acid sequence: CASSNNGGGPGELFF.

V and J are TRBV6-6 and TRBJ1-6; 12 bases align to TRBD1. In germline, CDR1 is MNHNY, CDR2 SVGAGI (reference sequence). The CDR3 length is 20 residues. Losses at the gene ends were 6 bases for V and 4 bases for J; bases not matched to a gene: 16. The CDR3 nucleotides read TGTGCCAGCAGCCACCTAGCGGGACAGGGGGCTGTCGAATATAATTCACCCCTCCACTTT. Amino acid sequence: CASSHLAGQGAVEYNSPLHF.

The chain uses TRBV19 and TRBJ2-7; weak D call: TRBD2 (5 bases). This CDR3 is built from 16 residues. CDR1 is LNHDA, CDR2 SQIVND, per germline (reference sequence). Deletions cut 2 bases from V and 2 bases from J, with 16 bases between. The DNA for the CDR3 is TGTGCCAGTAGTATACAACCGCGGGTCCGAACCTACGAGCAGTACTTC. Amino acid sequence: CASSIQPRVRTYEQYF.

The rearrangement links TRBV5-1 to TRBJ1-1; no firm D call. V lost 0 bases and J lost 0, with 9 bases in between. The CDR3 is made up of 15 amino acids. CDR1 SGHRS and CDR2 YFSETQ come from the germline V gene. In DNA form, the CDR3 reads TGCGCCAGCAGCTTGGTAGCCGGGGTGAACACTGAAGCTTTCTTT. It yields the protein CASSLVAGVNTEAFF.

The chain joins TRBV7-7 to TRBJ2-7, with 9 positions matching TRBD1. CDR1 and CDR2 (germline): SSHAT, FNYEAQ (reference sequence). This CDR3 has 19 amino acids. With V trimmed by 1 base and J by 3 bases, 16 bases remained unmatched. CDR3 protein: CASSLGGGQGPPVLYEQYF. The CDR3 bases are TGTGCCAGCAGCTTAGGAGGGGGACAGGGCCCCCCGGTCCTCTACGAGCAGTACTTC.

This clone was recorded once. At one end, the junction sequence differs from germline, possibly due to a read error. The chain couples TRBV10-3 to TRBJ1-1; D is ambiguous. The CDR3 is 11 amino acids. Looked up from germline, CDR1 is ENHRY and CDR2 is SYGVKD. The CDR3 DNA reads TGTGCCATCAGTGATAGCGTTTTTCAGGACTTT. Amino acid sequence: CAISDSVFQDF.

The genes are TRBV6-5 and TRBJ2-3, with unresolved D. Germline V gives CDR1 MNHEY, CDR2 SVGAGI. Trimming removed 11 bases from V and 2 bases from J, with 14 bases in between. The CDR3 is 13 amino acids. DNA for the CDR3: TGTGCCGTCCCGGAGACCAACACAGATACGCAGTATTTT. Translation gives CAVPETNTDTQYF.

The chain combines TRBV28 with TRBJ2-7, with D possibly matching TRBD1 (6 bases). CDR3 length: 14 residues. Trimming stripped 8 bases from V and 3 bases from J, with 17 bases between. CDR1 and CDR2 from the germline V gene are MDHEN and SYDVKM. CDR3 DNA: TGTGCCAGCTGGGGGCGAGCGGCTAACTACGAGCAGTACTTC. Encoded protein: CASWGRAANYEQYF.

This clone was seen more than once but under ten times. The chain combines TRBV6-2 or TRBV6-3 with TRBJ2-4, with a tentative D call TRBD2 (6 bases). The CDR3 extends over 12 amino acids. CDR1 MNHEY and CDR2 SVGEGT come from the germline V gene. Trimming stripped 6 bases from V and 8 bases from J, with 11 bases between. CDR3 nucleotides: TGTGCCAGCAGCCCCAGGGAGGACATTCAGTACTTC. Its protein product is CASSPREDIQYF.

The chain joins TRBV5-4 to TRBJ2-1; TRBD2 is a possible D gene (5 bases). The CDR3 is 14 residues long. V lost 0 bases to trimming and J lost 14 bases, with 18 bases between them. The germline gives CDR1 SGHNT, CDR2 YYREEE (reference sequence). The CDR3 bases are TGTGCCAGCAGCTTGGATGTGGGAGCCAGTGTGAAGTTCTTC. Protein product: CASSLDVGASVKFF. The complete variable domain, with remaining parts taken from reference TRBV5-4 and TRBJ2-1, reads ETGVTQSPTHLIKTRGQQVTLRCSSQSGHNTVSWYQQALGQGPQFIFQYYREEENGRGNFPPRFSGLQFPNYSSELNVNALELDDSALYLCASSLDVGASVKFFGPGTRLTVL.

The chain joins TRBV7-9 to TRBJ1-1; the D gene is possibly TRBD1 (6 bases). V gave up 2 bases and J gave up 0 bases, with 7 bases separating them. Germline V gene data show CDR1 as SEHNR and CDR2 as FQNEAQ (reference sequence). This CDR3 is 14 amino acids long. This chain's CDR3 is CASSLRGLNTEAFF. Here the CDR3 DNA reads TGTGCCAGCAGCTTAAGGGGGTTGAACACTGAAGCTTTCTTT. Full variable domain (remainder filled in from reference TRBV7-9 and TRBJ1-1): DTGVSQNPRHKITKRGQNVTFRCDPISEHNRLYWYRQTLGQGPEFLTYFQNEAQLEKSRLLSDRFSAERPKGSFSTLEIQRTEQGDSAMYLCASSLRGLNTEAFFGQGTRLTVV.

The rearrangement joins TRBV19 to TRBJ2-3, with a tentative D call TRBD1 (6 bases). V was shortened by 7 bases and J by 4 bases, with 21 bases between the two germline ends. The germline V gene has CDR1 LNHDA and CDR2 SQIVND (reference sequence). The CDR3 runs to 16 residues. The CDR3 DNA sequence: TGTGCCAGTAAAACCCGGGACACCAAGGGCGCAGATACGCAGTATTTT. Its translation is CASKTRDTKGADTQYF.

The chain combines TRBV27 with TRBJ2-7; 13 bases fit TRBD2. The V gene's germline CDR1 is MNHEY and CDR2 SMNVEV (reference sequence). CDR3 size: 17 residues. V was pared by 1 base and J by 6 bases, with 9 bases of the junction left unmatched. The CDR3: CASSLWGLAGYLSEQYF. The CDR3 bases are TGTGCCAGCAGTTTATGGGGACTAGCGGGGTACCTATCCGAGCAGTACTTC.

This clone was counted between two and nine times. The CDR3 protein is CASSRPGWDREYEQYF. DNA for the CDR3: TGTGCCAGCAGTCGACCCGGCTGGGACAGGGAATACGAGCAGTACTTC. The gene calls are TRBV27 and TRBJ2-7, with 9 bases matching TRBD1. Germline assignment: CDR1 MNHEY and CDR2 SMNVEV (reference sequence). This CDR3 is built from 16 residues. The V and J ends lost 5 bases and 4 bases, in that order; junction bases with no gene match: 12.

DNA of the CDR3: TGTGCCAGCAGCCTCGGGAGGTCAGATACGCAGTATTTT. Its protein product is CASSLGRSDTQYF. V and J are TRBV7-3 and TRBJ2-3; TRBD2 matches 7 bases. Trimming took 5 bases from V and 4 from J; bases not matched to a gene: 3. Germline V gene data show CDR1 as SGHTA and CDR2 as FQGTGA. This CDR3 region has 13 residues. The full variable domain, completed using reference TRBV7-3 and TRBJ2-3, is GAGVSQTPSNKVTEKGKYVELRCDPISGHTALYWYRQSLGQGPEFLIYFQGTGAADDSGLPNDRFFAVRPEGSVSTLKIQRTERGDSAVYLCASSLGRSDTQYFGPGTRLTVL.